This record covers a single T cell receptor beta chain. A 5'RACE template-switching step, the method used to make TCR cDNA, added a universal primer site and UMIs. TCRdb re-derived calls from the 5' RACE reads in MiXCR, one entry per CDR3 protein. This table holds under 400,000 distinct CDR3 sequences, roughly an eighth found once. The CDR3 covers 15 residues. Trimming removed 7 bases from V and 9 bases from J, with 24 bases in between. The germline gives CDR1 MNHEY, CDR2 SMNVEV (reference sequence). This sample is part of a study of T cells after yellow fever vaccination. The specimen was CD4+ T cells sorted from PBMCs, collected 15 days after the yellow fever booster vaccination. The chain is built from TRBV27 and TRBJ2-5; perhaps TRBD2 as D (6 bases). This receptor was identified in a man between 18 and 35 years old who received the YFV17D yellow fever vaccine. CDR3 loop: CASNVGGPRSGAQYF. In nucleotides, the CDR3 is TGTGCCAGCAATGTGGGGGGACCTAGGTCTGGGGCCCAGTACTTC.